The entry below describes one T cell receptor (beta chain). Data came from immunoSEQ multiplex PCR; TCRdb stores just in-frame clones and leaves some out. This sample has 60,000 or so clones, with 81% found just once. J lost 1 base, V lost 2 bases, and 3 bases had no gene match. CDR3 length: 15 residues. In germline, CDR1 is LNHDA, CDR2 SQIVND (reference sequence). This specimen comes from a study of T cells in tuberculosis. Thawed, overnight-rested PBMC were stained with GMM-loaded CD1B tetramer, viability dye and anti-CD3, then sorted. CD1B tetramers were loaded with Rhodococcus equi-derived C32 glucose monomycolate.

The sequence was obtained from an adult woman with latent tuberculosis. V usage is TRBV19 and J usage is TRBJ2-7, with 9 bases that match TRBD1. Material for sequencing was CD1b-GMM tetramer-negative cells sorted from PBMCs. CDR3 in DNA: TGTGCCAGTAGTATATCTGGACAGGGGTCCTACGAGCAGTACTTC. As protein: CASSISGQGSYEQYF.